This T cell receptor (beta chain) derives from a study of blood T cells in healthy people across ages (dated by TCRdb to about 2015). About the study as a whole: In model experiments, roughly one uniquely barcoded TCR beta cDNA molecule per two T cells was captured by template switching. Using deep sequencing normalized with unique cDNA molecular identifiers, the study measured how TCR beta repertoire diversity changes with age. Donors were grouped into four age groups: young (average roughly 15 years), middle-aged (around 39), aged (62) and long-lived (around 80). To avoid experimental bias, donors of different ages were spread randomly across the sequencing lanes. For two donors (one aged 18 to 29 and one aged 80 or older), the study analyzed two additional independent replicas of 1 million unique cDNA reads from the same blood draw. Findings and caveats that apply to the study as a whole: Donor CMV infection status was unknown, potentially confounding age-related changes in expanded clonotypes. Estimates of total diversity based on one million sequenced T cells were considered lower bounds and underestimates. A strong correlation was found between observed TCR beta diversity and the percentage of naive T cells measured by flow cytometry. Observed TCR beta diversity per million T cells fell roughly linearly with age, and a significant reduction was already apparent by age around 39. Since profiling was done on bulk unsorted PBMCs, naive and antigen-experienced compartments could not be conclusively compared. The long-lived group showed more naive CD4+ T cells, fewer expanded clones and increased TCR diversity than the aged group, suggesting age selection.

This clonotype was picked up a small number of times. No antigen is known for it. Base qualities are missing; no much larger clone stands one base away. The donors were a few dozen Caucasian individuals from Russia, aged roughly 6 to 95 years, who were systemically healthy. Each donor gave roughly 11 milliliters of peripheral blood, drawn into EDTA-treated Vacutainer tubes. Ficoll-Paque density-gradient centrifugation was used to isolate PBMCs, with at least 6.5 million per sample. Total RNA, at least 5 micrograms per sample, was extracted from PBMCs with Trizol reagent. The percentages of naive CD45RAhigh/CD27high T cells were determined by flow cytometry on a PBMC aliquot from every donor. Measured from the cysteine to the phenylalanine, the CDR3 is 13 residues long. CDR3 DNA only is kept here, 39 bases in frame from base 1. The germline V gene sets CDR1 to MNHEY and CDR2 to SVGAGI. At the junction V is shortened by 7 bases and J by 7 bases, with 13 bases in between.

The receptor library was made with 5' RACE. Sequencing took place on an Illumina HiSeq 2500. A second PCR of about 6 to 11 cycles was performed with a sample-barcoded 5' primer and a J-beta primer mix. Each TCR beta cDNA molecule received a unique molecular identifier from a template-switch 5' adaptor carrying 12 random nucleotides. Each sample yielded at least 2.5 million CDR3-containing paired-end reads. The Mint cDNA synthesis kit, primed by a TRBC-specific oligonucleotide, was used to synthesize first-strand cDNA from all RNA. After uracil-DNA glycosylase treatment, a first 18-cycle PCR used universal primers M1SS and BC2_uni_R on all cDNA. The authors processed their data as follows. Normalization of each sample was performed by random selection of 1 million high-quality reads, each carrying a distinct molecular identifier. Instead of being binned into consensus sequences, reads with shared molecular identifiers were discarded. MiTCR, with a Q25 quality threshold and the strictest error-elimination algorithm, was used for CDR3 identification, clonotype clustering and error correction. Lower-bound total TCR beta diversity was estimated with a nonparametric unseen species model using Euler transformation. Clones were called with MiXCR by TCRdb after fastp trimmed the public reads at Q25, and only in-frame beta chains were retained. Every distinct CDR3 protein forms one entry, paired with its most common genes and DNA. The V and J calls were determined by TCRdb, not by the authors. The sample data list some 640,000 distinct CDR3 sequences, and roughly 30% of these were observed just once. The biggest ten clones account for 15% to 19% of the sample.

The sequence came from an elderly woman in good health. The material sequenced was blood. The rearrangement joined TRBV6-5 to TRBJ2-2; possibly the D gene is TRBD2, per 7 matching bases. The DNA is as follows: TGTGCCAGCACGCGGGGGCGCGGCGGGGAGCTGTTTTTT. This translates into CASTRGRGGELFF.